This T cell receptor beta chain emerged from a study of identical twins. MiXCR, run by TCRdb on the 5' RACE reads, gives a single entry per CDR3 protein. The data contain about 730,000 distinct CDR3 sequences, 21% of them singletons. From germline, CDR1 is MNHNS and CDR2 SASEGT. The CDR3 is made up of 14 amino acids. As concerns this clonotype: The junction differs from germline at one of its ends, possibly a read error.

The same data also went into a second study, on T cells expressing NK-cell markers.

The sequence was obtained from a young woman in good health. Sequenced sample: PBMCs. J is TRBJ2-2 and V is TRBV6-1, with TRBD1 identical over 7 bases. The CDR3 region is CARWGQKNIGELFF. The DNA for the CDR3 is TGTGCCAGGTGGGGACAGAAGAACATCGGGGAGCTGTTTTTT.